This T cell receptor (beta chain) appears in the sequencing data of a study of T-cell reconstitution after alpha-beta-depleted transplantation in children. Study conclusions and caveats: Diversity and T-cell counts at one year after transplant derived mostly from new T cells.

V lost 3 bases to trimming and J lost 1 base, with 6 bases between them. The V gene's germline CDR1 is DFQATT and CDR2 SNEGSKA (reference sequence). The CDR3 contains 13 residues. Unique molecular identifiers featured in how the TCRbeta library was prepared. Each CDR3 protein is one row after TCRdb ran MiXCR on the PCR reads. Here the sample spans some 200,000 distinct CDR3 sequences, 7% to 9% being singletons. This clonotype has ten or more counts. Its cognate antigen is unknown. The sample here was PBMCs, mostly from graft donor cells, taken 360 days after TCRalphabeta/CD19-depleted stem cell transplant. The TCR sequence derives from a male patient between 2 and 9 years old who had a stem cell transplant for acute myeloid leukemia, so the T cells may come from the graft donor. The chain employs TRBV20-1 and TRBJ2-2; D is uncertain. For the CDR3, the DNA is TGCAGTGCTAGCCGAGGGAACACCGGGGAGCTGTTTTTT. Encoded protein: CSASRGNTGELFF.